This T cell receptor (beta chain) was captured by sequencing in a study of blood T cell repertoires in COVID-19. TCRdb's table, derived via immunoSEQ multiplex PCR, lists solely in-frame clones and lacks some. This table has roughly 500,000 clones, roughly 89% appearing once. This sequence originates from a man aged 18-30 years with COVID-19, enrolled during active disease. The material sequenced was peripheral blood.

CDR3 sequence reads: CASSPPPGGRAIEQFF. The CDR3 region has the DNA TGTGCCAGCAGCCCCCCCCCGGGCGGGAGGGCCATTGAGCAGTTCTTC. The chain uses TRBV5-8 and TRBJ2-1; TRBD2 agrees at 9 bases. V shed 4 bases, J shed 9 bases, and the junction held 14 bases outside the gene matches. Germline V CDR1 and CDR2: SGHTS, YDEGEE. The CDR3 consists of 16 residues.